This T cell receptor (beta chain) is drawn from a study of T cells in Graves' hyperthyroidism and ophthalmopathy. Study results and limitations: Ophthalmopathy was model-predicted a median approximately 6.4 months pre-onset. The authors' 13 V-J model separated ophthalmopathy from stable hyperthyroidism.

Researchers took RNA transcripts and amplified the TCR beta CDR3 regions from them. First-round RT-PCR of the TCR CDR3 relied on the HTBI primer set. In TCRdb, the multiplex PCR reads were re-called with MiXCR into one record per CDR3 protein. This repertoire shows 280,000 or so distinct CDR3 sequences, approximately 26% found once; its top ten account for about 25%. The germline gives CDR1 SEHNR, CDR2 FQNEAQ (reference sequence). There are 15 residues in the CDR3. V was shortened by 1 base and J by 6 bases, with 15 bases between the two germline ends. Fresh peripheral blood, 7.5 to 10 ml of it, supplied the PBMCs. At least ten counts were recorded for this clonotype. Its antigen is currently unknown.

This chain links TRBV7-9 with TRBJ1-1, with D uncertain. The sequence derives from a man between 35 and 55 years old with Graves' hyperthyroidism that later progressed to Graves' ophthalmopathy. The sample consisted of blood. CDR3 DNA sequence: TGTGCCAGCAGCTTAGGACGCGCGTTAATCTCTGAAGCTTTCTTT. This encodes CASSLGRALISEAFF.